This is a list of T cell receptor beta chains from one sample in a study of blood T cell repertoires in COVID-19. Only in-frame clones appear in the TCRdb table, and some are missing; sequencing was by immunoSEQ multiplex PCR. The sample contains some 73,000 clones, about 82% of which appear only once. The sample taken for sequencing was peripheral blood. Receptors were obtained from a man between 50 and 59 years old with COVID-19, enrolled during active disease. Both conserved end residues are part of each CDR3. D genes are given only for firm matches. The size of a clone is reported for some rows only, either as once, few or many, or as a class for expanded clones.

TRBJ1-5,.,TRBD1,TRBV3-1/TRBV3-2,CASSQDARDSIYSNQPQHF,TGTGCCAGCAGCCAAGATGCGCGGGACAGCATCTATAGCAATCAGCCCCAGCATTTT
TRBJ1-1,.,TRBD1,TRBV5-1,CASSMAGGYTEAFF,TGCGCCAGCAGTATGGCAGGGGGATACACTGAAGCTTTCTTT
TRBJ2-1,once,TRBD2,TRBV2,CASSERETYNEQFF,TGTGCCAGCAGTGAGCGGGAGACCTACAATGAGCAGTTCTTC
TRBJ2-3,.,TRBD2,TRBV7-3,CASSSLAGGPWGTDTQYF,TGTGCCAGCAGCTCACTAGCGGGAGGGCCGTGGGGCACAGATACGCAGTATTTT
TRBJ2-7,.,TRBD1,TRBV6-5,CASSYSPGGPNEQYF,TGTGCCAGCAGTTACTCGCCAGGGGGCCCCAACGAGCAGTACTTC
TRBJ2-5,.,TRBD2,TRBV2,CASNLAGVIETQYF,TGTGCCAGCAACTTAGCGGGAGTGATAGAGACCCAGTACTTC
TRBJ2-2,.,TRBD2,TRBV7-3,CASSPGAGGRTGELFF,TGTGCCAGCAGCCCCGGTGCGGGAGGTCGGACCGGGGAGCTGTTTTTT
TRBJ2-5,.,TRBD2,TRBV5-1,CASSLEGLALGGSETQYF,TGCGCCAGCAGCTTGGAAGGACTAGCGCTGGGAGGGTCGGAGACCCAGTACTTC
TRBJ2-1,.,.,TRBV5-4,CASSLDRDNYNEQFF,TGTGCCAGCAGCTTGGACCGGGACAACTACAATGAGCAGTTCTTC
TRBJ2-2,few,.,TRBV2,CASRRTFTGELFF,TGTGCCAGCAGACGGACTTTCACCGGGGAGCTGTTTTTT
TRBJ2-7,.,TRBD1,TRBV6-2/TRBV6-3,CASSDAGGLVYEQYF,TGTGCCAGCAGCGACGCAGGGGGCTTGGTCTACGAGCAGTACTTC
TRBJ2-1,.,.,TRBV4-3,CASSQDPRGNEQFF,TGCGCCAGCAGCCAAGATCCCCGCGGCAATGAGCAGTTCTTC
TRBJ2-5,.,TRBD2,TRBV27,CASSPRGRQETQYF,TGTGCCAGCAGTCCACGCGGGAGACAAGAGACCCAGTACTTC
TRBJ1-1,.,.,TRBV7-9,CASSLASGTEAFF,TGTGCCAGCAGCTTAGCCTCCGGGACAGAAGCTTTCTTT
TRBJ2-1,.,.,TRBV5-1,CASSLVGGEQFF,TGCGCCAGCAGCTTGGTGGGGGGTGAGCAGTTCTTC
TRBJ2-3,.,.,TRBV5-4,CASSLGAGGTDTQYF,TGTGCCAGCAGCTTGGGGGCTGGCGGCACAGATACGCAGTATTTT
TRBJ1-3,.,TRBD1,TRBV30,CAWAKGALGNTIYF,TGTGCCTGGGCAAAGGGGGCACTCGGAAACACCATATATTTT
TRBJ2-3,.,TRBD1,TRBV9,CASSLDRGRTDTQYF,TGTGCCAGCAGCCTCGATAGGGGGCGGACAGATACGCAGTATTTT
TRBJ2-5,.,.,TRBV29-1,CSVDSGGETQYF,TGCAGCGTTGATTCAGGAGGAGAGACCCAGTACTTC
TRBJ1-5,.,.,TRBV28,CASSLSYQPQHF,TGTGCCAGCAGTTTATCCTATCAGCCCCAGCATTTT
TRBJ2-7,few,TRBD1,TRBV12-3/TRBV12-4,CASSVTGVNEQYF,TGTGCCAGCAGTGTGACAGGGGTTAACGAGCAGTACTTC
TRBJ2-1,.,.,TRBV9,CASSVDERPYNEQFF,TGTGCCAGCAGCGTAGACGAGCGACCATACAATGAGCAGTTCTTC
TRBJ2-3,.,TRBD1,TRBV5-1,CASSLVTGGSDTQYF,TGCGCCAGCAGCTTGGTGACAGGGGGCTCAGATACGCAGTATTTT
TRBJ2-1,.,TRBD1,TRBV18,CASSLRDRDEQFF,TGTGCCAGCTCCCTTAGGGACAGGGATGAGCAGTTCTTC
TRBJ1-4,.,TRBD1,TRBV5-1,CASSEKDRGVEKLFF,TGCGCCAGCAGCGAAAAAGACAGGGGGGTTGAAAAACTGTTTTTT
TRBJ2-3,.,.,TRBV5-1,CASSLGSVGVTDTQYF,TGCGCCAGCAGCTTGGGGAGCGTAGGGGTGACAGATACGCAGTATTTT
TRBJ2-2,.,.,TRBV18,CASSLVPQGTGELFF,TGTGCCAGCTCACTAGTCCCACAGGGCACCGGGGAGCTGTTTTTT
TRBJ2-1,.,.,TRBV4-1,CASSQAPDSEYNEQFF,TGCGCCAGCAGCCAAGCCCCGGACAGTGAGTACAATGAGCAGTTCTTC
TRBJ2-1,.,.,TRBV18,CASGRRDNSYNEQFF,TGTGCCAGCGGGCGTCGGGACAACTCCTACAATGAGCAGTTCTTC
TRBJ2-7,.,.,TRBV29-1,CSVEQVGGKGEQYF,TGCAGCGTTGAACAGGTGGGAGGAAAGGGAGAGCAGTACTTC
TRBJ2-7,.,TRBD2,TRBV28,CASSLRPRTSGRAWEQYF,TGTGCCAGCAGTTTAAGGCCAAGGACTAGCGGGAGGGCGTGGGAGCAGTACTTC
TRBJ1-2,.,.,TRBV28,CASRVEGLYGYTF,TGTGCCAGCAGAGTGGAGGGTCTCTATGGCTACACCTTC
TRBJ1-3,once,TRBD1,TRBV15,CATSRDIGQAGNTIYF,TGTGCCACCAGCAGAGATATCGGACAGGCTGGAAACACCATATATTTT
TRBJ1-1,few,.,TRBV4-3,CASSQEDPGPNTEAFF,TGCGCCAGCAGCCAAGAGGACCCAGGGCCGAACACTGAAGCTTTCTTT
TRBJ2-2,once,TRBD1,TRBV5-1,CASRTGTGGTGELFF,TGCGCCAGCAGGACCGGGACAGGGGGAACCGGGGAGCTGTTTTTT
TRBJ2-7,few,TRBD1,TRBV24-1,CATSGSGTGEYHEQYF,TGTGCCACCAGCGGCAGCGGGACAGGGGAATACCACGAGCAGTACTTC
TRBJ2-1,few,TRBD2,TRBV5-6,CASSGTTSGSSNEQFF,TGTGCCAGCAGCGGAACTACTAGCGGGAGTTCCAATGAGCAGTTCTTC
TRBJ1-1,.,.,TRBV18,CASSPIPYETGRTEAFF,TGTGCCAGCTCGCCAATCCCTTATGAGACAGGACGAACTGAAGCTTTCTTT